This T cell receptor (beta chain) originates from a study of shared clonotypes between healthy human individuals. Study as a whole: CD8 memory received one plate per donor, CD8 naive two, CD4 memory three and CD4 naive three.

The method was immunoSEQ multiplex PCR; TCRdb's version includes in-frame clones alone and lacks a portion of them. The top ten clones hold around 1.8% of a sample with about 2.1 million clones, 90% to 95% of them seen once. The length of the CDR3 is 16 residues. The V and J ends lost 0 bases and 8 bases, in that order; junction bases with no gene match: 9. The germline V gene encodes CDR1 SGHDN and CDR2 FVKESK. The naive CD8 population came from CD45RO-negative cells selected for CCR7, without terminally differentiated effector memory CD45RA+ cells. V is TRBV14 and J is TRBJ2-1, with 8 bases fitting TRBD2. This TCR was recovered from a man aged 18 to 29 in good health. Some clones in this sample may be carry-over from other donors' samples. Input material: naive CD8+ T cells from PBMCs. In DNA, the CDR3 is TGTGCCAGCAGCCAAGAAACTAGCGGAGGAGGTCATGAGCAGTTCTTC. It yields the protein CASSQETSGGGHEQFF.